The present T cell receptor (beta chain) was sequenced within a study of monozygotic twins with inflammatory bowel disease. The CDR3 sequence is 15 residues long. Germline lookup yields CDR1 LGHNA and CDR2 YNFKEQ. The template switching step added UMIs that contained a 6-nucleotide sample barcode. TCRdb re-called the 5' RACE reads; one entry per CDR3 protein, DNA not given. The sample is made up of 300,000 to 350,000 distinct CDR3 sequences, and the top ten hold roughly 2% of it. The clonotype was recovered from a human donor with ulcerative colitis or Crohn's disease, or a healthy co-twin of an affected twin (not recorded which). Sample: blood. The chain combines TRBV4-2 with TRBJ1-2; as DNA is missing, the TRBD1 call by TCRdb cannot be tested. The CDR3 region is CASSQRDRDNYGYTF.